Here is one T cell receptor beta chain with its context. The data originate from a study of cytomegalovirus exposure and HLA in healthy donors. It was with 60 Vbeta and 13 Jbeta primers that the PCR ran. Sequencing used immunoSEQ multiplex PCR; TCRdb keeps in-frame clones, though not all of them. This table has tens of thousands of clones, approximately 88% appearing once. The CDR3 runs to 15 residues. Per the germline V gene, CDR1 is SGHNT and CDR2 is YYREEE (reference sequence). Trimming took 0 bases from V and 7 from J; bases not matched to a gene: 7. The chain joins TRBV5-4 to TRBJ2-1; 7 nucleotides match TRBD1. This TCR was recovered from a man aged 18-30 years in good health and CMV-seronegative. The sequenced material came from PBMCs. The CDR3 DNA sequence: TGTGCCAGCAGCTTGGTGGCAGGGGGATGGAATGAGCAGTTCTTC. Amino acids: CASSLVAGGWNEQFF. The full variable domain, with the rest looked up from reference TRBV5-4 and TRBJ2-1, is ETGVTQSPTHLIKTRGQQVTLRCSSQSGHNTVSWYQQALGQGPQFIFQYYREEENGRGNFPPRFSGLQFPNYSSELNVNALELDDSALYLCASSLVAGGWNEQFFGPGTRLTVL.